This TCR beta chain was documented in a study of liver allograft versus peripheral blood T cells. Across the study: Transplanted-liver and recipient peripheral blood T cell receptor repertoires were compared. Study-wide results and caveats: Reports indicated that T cell receptor repertoires inside liver allografts differed from those in peripheral blood.

This clonotype came up a few times. What it recognizes is unknown. Each CDR3 protein is one row after TCRdb ran MiXCR on the reads. The sample yields about 12,000 distinct CDR3 sequences, under 30% seen once. Germline V gives CDR1 DFQATT, CDR2 SNEGSKA (reference sequence). V was trimmed by 0 bases and J by 1 base, leaving 18 bases between them. The CDR3 covers 17 residues. The chain joins TRBV20-1 to TRBJ1-1; D gene unclear. The sequence came from a human patient who had a liver transplant. Some T cells may trace back to the graft donor. Here the CDR3 reads CSARDPFVGRWNTEAFF. DNA for the CDR3: TGCAGTGCTAGAGATCCTTTTGTAGGTCGTTGGAACACTGAAGCTTTCTTT.